The 5 T cell receptor beta chains below were found in one sample sequenced in a study of tissue T cells after allogeneic stem cell transplantation. Repertoires were generated with immunoSEQ multiplex PCR, while TCRdb's copy carries only in-frame clones and drops some. This table holds 3,000 to 5,000 clones, just under 75% found once. The material was left colon tissue, obtained at autopsy. These receptors were collected from a woman between 18 and 55 years old with breast cancer.

The chain carries TRBV9 and TRBJ1-3; perhaps TRBD1 as D (5 bases). The V gene lost 2 bases and the J gene lost 4 bases, with 19 bases spanning the gap. Germline V gene data show CDR1 as SGDLS and CDR2 as YYNGEE. There are 17 residues in the CDR3. CDR3 bases: TGTGCCAGCAGCGTCCTTTTCCGGACATCTCCGGGAAACACCATATATTTT. Residues: CASSVLFRTSPGNTIYF.

This clone occurred a few times. This chain joins TRBV18 and TRBJ1-2; TRBD1 matches at 8 bases. The length of the CDR3 is 14 residues. The J segment lost 3 bases and the V segment lost 3 bases, leaving 3 bases of the junction unmatched. Germline loops: CDR1 KGHSH, CDR2 LQKENI. The CDR3 bases are TGTGCCAGCTCACCGGGACAGGACCACTATGGCTACACCTTC. The encoded protein is CASSPGQDHYGYTF.

The gene calls are TRBV12-3 or TRBV12-4 and TRBJ1-1; D remains ambiguous. This CDR3 spans 13 amino acids. V was cut by 4 bases and J by 1 base, with 7 bases left in between. CDR3 in amino acids: CASSWTRNTEAFF. CDR3 nucleotides: TGTGCCAGCAGTTGGACGAGGAACACTGAAGCTTTCTTT.

This clone came up a few times. The gene calls are TRBV6-4 and TRBJ2-3; 7 nucleotides line up with TRBD1. The V segment lost 6 bases and the J segment 9 bases; nucleotides outside the gene matches: 6. The CDR3 contains 12 residues. Germline CDR1 and CDR2: MRHNA and SNTAGT. The CDR3 here is CASSRDSTTQYF. The CDR3 DNA is TGTGCCAGCAGCAGGGACAGTACAACGCAGTATTTT.

Sample share makes this clone large. V gene TRBV7-2 combines with J gene TRBJ1-5; tentative D call: TRBD1 (6 bases). The CDR3 length is 15 residues. V lost 4 bases and J lost 5, with 15 bases in between. CDR1 is SGHTA, CDR2 FQGNSA, per germline. The CDR3 DNA follows: TGTGCCAGCAGCTCAGGACAGCCTGGTGATCAGCCCCAGCATTTT. This gives the protein CASSSGQPGDQPQHF.